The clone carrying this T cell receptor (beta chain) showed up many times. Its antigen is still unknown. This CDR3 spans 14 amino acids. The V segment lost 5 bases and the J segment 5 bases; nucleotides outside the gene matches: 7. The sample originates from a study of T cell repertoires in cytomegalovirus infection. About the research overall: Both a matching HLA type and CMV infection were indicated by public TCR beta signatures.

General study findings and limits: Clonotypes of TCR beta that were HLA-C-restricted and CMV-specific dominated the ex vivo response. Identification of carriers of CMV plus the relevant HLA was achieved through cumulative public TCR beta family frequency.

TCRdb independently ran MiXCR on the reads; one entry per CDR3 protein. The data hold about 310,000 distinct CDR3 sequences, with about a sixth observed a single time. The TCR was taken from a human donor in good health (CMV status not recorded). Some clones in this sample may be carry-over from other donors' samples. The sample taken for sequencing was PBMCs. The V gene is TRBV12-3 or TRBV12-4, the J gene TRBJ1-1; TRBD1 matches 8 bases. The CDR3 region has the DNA TGTGCCAGCAGTCCGAGCAGGGGGCGGACTGAAGCTTTCTTT. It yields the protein CASSPSRGRTEAFF.